What follows describes a single T cell receptor beta chain. As yet, its antigen is unknown. Mismatch with germline at one junction end may stem from a read error. These data come from a study of breast tumors, draining lymph nodes, adjacent tissues. Study findings and constraints: Compared with lymph nodes, tumors were less diverse; compared with nontumor tissue, more.

Breast cancer patients provided tissue from their axillary draining lymph nodes. Via MiXCR, TCRdb re-called the multiplex PCR reads, giving one row per CDR3 protein. The profile shows approximately 200,000 distinct CDR3 sequences, 25% to 40% of them singletons. Per germline, CDR1 MGHDK and CDR2 SYGVNS. The CDR3 is 14 residues long. The sequence was obtained from a female donor with breast cancer. Some clones in this sample may be carry-over from other donors' samples. J is TRBJ2-7 and V is TRBV25-1; unclear D gene. Material: axillary lymph node tissue. CDR3 DNA sequence: TGTGCCAGCGGTTGTATCCGTAGGGTAAACGAGCGGTACTTC. Its translation is CASGCIRRVNERYF.